This TCR beta chain was captured in a study of blood T cell repertoires in COVID-19. Study summary: The analysed material was cDNA or gDNA that came from T cells, B-cell-depleted T cells, or PBMCs.

Authors' analysis steps: Counts of nucleated cells, estimated from reference gene primer amplification, were obtained. Method: immunoSEQ multiplex PCR; TCRdb's copy keeps in-frame clones and lacks some. The V and J calls and the clone size are those of that table, but D and trimming were determined from the DNA. In the table there are approximately 190,000 clones, approximately 83% of which are singletons. Germline V gene lookup returns CDR1 SGHTA and CDR2 FQGTGA. This CDR3 spans 13 amino acids. The V end lost 5 bases, the J end lost 0 bases, and 7 bases lay between the germline ends. This clone occurred many times. Donors of Cohort 3 who recovered were those that had two negative PCRs, clearance, or symptom resolution.

The chain uses TRBV7-3 and TRBJ1-1; TRBD1 might be the D (5 bases). This sequence was found in a man between 35 and 55 years old who had recovered from COVID-19. The specimen sequenced was PBMCs or T cells enriched from blood (not recorded which). In nucleotides, the CDR3 is TGTGCCAGCAGCGCGGGACTGAACACTGAAGCTTTCTTT. It specifies CASSAGLNTEAFF. The variable domain in full, completed from reference TRBV7-3 and TRBJ1-1, reads GAGVSQTPSNKVTEKGKYVELRCDPISGHTALYWYRQSLGQGPEFLIYFQGTGAADDSGLPNDRFFAVRPEGSVSTLKIQRTERGDSAVYLCASSAGLNTEAFFGQGTRLTVV.